Detailed here is one T cell receptor (beta chain). A second PCR of 7 to 11 cycles used a sample-barcoded 5' primer and a J-beta primer mix. TCRdb re-called the 5' RACE reads through MiXCR, storing one row per CDR3 protein. The table has approximately 800,000 distinct CDR3 sequences, around a quarter seen once; the top ten hold roughly 3.8%. The entry originates in a study of blood T cells in healthy people across ages. Trimming removed 2 bases at V and 4 bases at J, with 14 bases between. The CDR3 is 15 amino acids. CDR1 is SGHTA, CDR2 FQGNSA, per germline. These data also formed part of another study, on T cells of mothers and their children.

The origin of this receptor is a boy younger than 18 in good health. Sequencing used blood. The genes are TRBV7-2 and TRBJ2-5; a possible D gene is TRBD1 (6 bases). Written as DNA, the CDR3 is TGTGCCAGCAGCTTAATGCTGGGGGCCACAGAGACCCAGTACTTC. Translating gives CASSLMLGATETQYF.